This T cell receptor (beta chain) stems from a study of blood T cell repertoires in COVID-19. Original data processing: Amplified reference gene primers provided the basis for estimating nucleated cell counts. Repertoires were generated with immunoSEQ multiplex PCR, while TCRdb's copy carries only in-frame clones and drops some. V, J and clone size are those of that table, while D and trimming were read from the DNA. The sample lists 36,000 or so clones, about 90% occurring once. Trimming took off 1 base at V and 0 bases at J, with 6 bases between the two ends. This CDR3 has 14 residues. From germline, CDR1 is SNHLY and CDR2 FYNNEI.

The sample taken for sequencing was peripheral blood. The sequence came from a woman in her seventies with active COVID-19. The J gene is TRBJ1-1, the V gene TRBV2; no clear D. This chain's CDR3 is CASSEESLNTEAFF. In DNA form, the CDR3 reads TGTGCCAGCAGTGAAGAGAGCTTGAACACTGAAGCTTTCTTT.